The sequence of this TCR beta chain was determined in a study of T cells in Graves' hyperthyroidism and ophthalmopathy. Study findings and constraints: Most expanded thyroid clonotypes above 0.001 recurred in blood. In the analysis, a 13 V-J model separated ophthalmopathy from stable hyperthyroidism.

This clonotype was picked up a small number of times. Its antigen is unidentified. Researchers amplified the TCR beta CDR3 regions from RNA transcripts. The study used the HTBI primer set for a first-round RT-PCR of the TCR CDR3. TCRdb fed the multiplex PCR reads into MiXCR, producing one record per CDR3 protein. The data contain under 450,000 distinct CDR3 sequences, 15% to 19% of them singletons. Germline V gene sequence: CDR1 SGHTA, CDR2 FQGNSA. Trimming shortened V by 5 bases and J by 7 bases, and 14 bases separated the two germline ends. This CDR3 has 13 residues. The study enrolled patients aged 18 to 65 with newly diagnosed hyperthyroidism of under 2 months' duration.

This sequence joins TRBV7-2 and TRBJ1-2; D is possibly TRBD1 (5 bases). The clonotype originates from a woman aged 18 to 35 with Graves' hyperthyroidism. Sequencing was performed on blood. The CDR3 nucleotides read TGTGCCAGCAGCCCCCCAAGGGGTTTTGGCTACACCTTC. Translated, it gives CASSPPRGFGYTF.